This T cell receptor (beta chain) was recovered during a study of cytomegalovirus exposure and HLA in healthy donors (TCRdb year 2017). Looking at the study overall: An earlier analysis of approximately 600 of the donors reported more than 250 Gb of sequence data and roughly 100 million unique TCR beta sequences from approximately 180 million T cells. The aim of the study was to test whether cataloging public T cell receptors could identify signatures of past pathogen exposure. Both class I and class II loci were covered by HLA typing, at four-digit resolution. In a later genetic analysis, genome-wide SNP genotypes for about 65% of the roughly 700 donors were used, and that subset was treated as a discovery cohort. About 330 gigabases of sequencing data and about 92 million unique TCR sequences made up an early release that covered around 640 HLA-typed donors. The T cell repertoires of several hundred subjects were profiled by immunosequencing and related to cytomegalovirus serostatus. The study combined high-throughput TCR immunosequencing, statistical association of individual TCRs with disease status, and machine learning to predict cytomegalovirus infection status. Of the approximately 400 genotyped donors, about 84% fell in the genetic ancestry cluster associated with self-reported Caucasian donors. In a later analysis, previously published TCR beta repertoires from several hundred donors were re-analyzed and high-resolution HLA genotyping was added so that TCR occurrence patterns could be studied. Donor age, sex, ethnicity and CMV serostatus were compiled together with the repertoire data. An earlier analysis of fewer than 700 of the donors applied high-throughput TCR beta sequencing to assess whether each TCR beta V gene segment acted as functional or pseudogenic. The number of typed donors differed by locus: 629-630 for A, B, C, DRB1 and DQB1; 500 to 550 for DQA1; 606 for DPA1; and 400 to 480 for DPB1. Along with the roughly 700-subject first cohort, a separate validation cohort of over 90 different subjects was used. Rather than using new phenotypic data, the later analysis identified candidate immune exposures from TCR beta sequences and from how often those sequences occurred across donors. Every discovery cohort repertoire had been produced on one sequencing platform. Five DR-DQ haplotypes were handled as single units for association and clustering, since linkage in the cohort was strong. Among a few hundred genotyped donors of the cohort, an average of about 240,000 unique TCR beta nucleotide sequences were sequenced per donor, roughly 20% of them non-productive. Results the study describes overall, beyond this receptor: The cohort was sequenced for TCR beta chains only, and without alpha or paired-chain data the features that could be detected were limited. Immune exposure information for the cohort was limited to CMV serostatus. In a later analysis, some 18,000 TCR beta sequences were associated with specific HLA alleles at a false discovery rate of 0.05. Because counts were too low, seventeen rarely observed V segments, including chromosome 9 orphons, were left out of the earlier analysis of about 620 of the donors. Some IMGT-functional V segments, including TRBV6-2 and TRBV6-3, could not be distinguished by the 87-base-pair reads and were therefore excluded. HLA typing was unavailable for some donors at each locus, so association tests used only the typed subset. Strong co-occurrence of HLA alleles, especially DR and DQ, made assigning TCR associations to individual alleles difficult. Correlated functional status among segregating V segments might be attributable to linkage disequilibrium, but an unknown experimental factor could not be ruled out. The study gave a list of 150 to 200 TCR beta chains associated with cytomegalovirus. A cluster of highly shared sequence variants was judged likely to represent a technical artifact of the sequencing pipeline. According to a later analysis, parvovirus B19, influenza, CMV and Epstein-Barr virus appeared linked to several top co-occurrence clusters. It was suggested by the authors that the approach could potentially be generalized to other disease states and immunological phenotypes. Presence/absence analyses assumed roughly uniform sequencing depth across donors, an assumption that may not hold. In a later analysis, the rate of TCR association differed among HLA loci, with DRB1 alleles having the most associated TCRs and HLA-C alleles having the fewest. A further reported finding was that TCR beta sequences accurately predicted the HLA-A and HLA-B alleles for most subjects in the first cohort. A few of the identified cytomegalovirus-associated TCR beta chains were confirmed in vitro to be specific for cytomegalovirus antigens. In a later genetic analysis, fewer N-insertions in productive TCRs were reported among donors in an Asian-associated ancestry cluster than the roughly 700-donor mean. In a later analysis, most CMV-associated TCR beta chains were found to appear HLA-restricted, with HLA associations seemingly driven largely by CMV exposure. The classifier was reported to diagnose cytomegalovirus status with high specificity and sensitivity in both the original cohort and the validation cohort. V-gene and J-gene trimming of TCR beta chains was associated with a missense DCLRE1C variant in a later genetic analysis, and the association was replicated in an independent cohort. Compared with equally common non-associated chains, HLA-associated TCR beta chains in a later analysis were more clonally expanded and had lower generation probabilities. Most TCR sequences were seen in very few donors, while some public TCRs were found in many individuals. In an earlier analysis of several hundred of the donors, most TCR beta V segments were observed in productive rearrangements about 87% or about 30% of the time, broadly matching IMGT annotations.

In total, about 650 healthy bone marrow donors made up the cohort. All cohort members were sampled while nominally healthy, although unrecorded immune exposures were likely present. The donor was CMV seropositive and was included in the group of some 290 seropositive cohort members. A peripheral blood sample was collected from each donor, and TCR beta sequencing was performed on peripheral blood mononuclear cells. The Qiagen DNeasy Blood Extraction Kit was used to extract genomic DNA from the blood cell samples. Libraries were built with the immunoSEQ multiplex PCR assay. For the multiplex PCR, a mixture combining 60 forward primers for TCR Vbeta segments and 13 reverse primers for TCR Jbeta segments was used. Amplification of the CDR3 region of rearranged TCR beta genes was performed with a multiplex PCR assay on genomic DNA. On the Illumina HiSeq System, the amplified TCR beta libraries were sequenced as 87-base-pair reads. In the authors' own workflow: A later analysis tallied about 77 million unique TCR beta chains across the approximately 670 repertoires, and approximately 12 million of those chains were shared by two or more donors. A nearest-neighbor algorithm error-corrected the raw reads and collapsed the reads into unique sequences, merging closely related sequences to remove PCR and sequencing errors. To assign V, D and J gene segments, CDR3 sequences were aligned to IMGT reference sequences. For a sequence to be retained, at least a six-nucleotide match to both a V gene segment and a J gene segment was required. A rearrangement was called productive if the CDR3 had no stop codons and remained in frame with V and J, and every other rearrangement was called non-productive. Following IMGT convention, CDR3 was defined as the stretch from the second conserved V-encoded cysteine up to the conserved J-encoded phenylalanine. Sequences without an unambiguous match to a single V gene segment were excluded from the earlier analysis of 587 of the donors. An earlier analysis of some 500 of the donors classified V segments as functional when productive rearrangements were above 56.7% and as segregating when the standard deviation between donors was above 5%. A statistical classification framework was built to diagnose cytomegalovirus status from the catalog of TCR beta chain sequences. A later analysis assigned V and J genes by comparing TCR nucleotide sequences with IMGT/GENE-DB human TR gene sequences. Using the TCRdist pipeline, a later analysis assigned CDR3 sequences along with most-parsimonious VDJ recombination scenarios. In a later analysis, each TCR beta chain was defined by its CDR3 amino acid sequence together with its V-gene family, and reads without a unique V-gene family were excluded. To address suspected cross-contamination and a sequencing artifact, a later analysis removed over 500 highly shared, low-generation-probability nucleotide sequences. In a later analysis, a clonal expansion index was calculated for each public chain from normalized within-repertoire ranks of inferred template counts. In a later analysis, generation probabilities were computed with a VDJ recombination model fitted to out-of-frame rearrangements, and the resulting probabilities were checked against IGoR. Hypergeometric tests were used in a later analysis to score TCR-TCR, TCR-HLA and TCR-CMV co-occurrence, with a repertoire-size bias correction applied to the TCR pairs. False discovery rates were estimated in a later analysis by permuting HLA or CMV assignments 20 times. In a later analysis, co-occurring TCRs were grouped using DBSCAN, and TCRdist sequence similarity was added for clustering within HLA-allele-positive subsets. Repertoires with fewer than 30,000 or more than 120,000 public chains were left out of co-occurrence clustering, as were a handful of repertoires with anomalous nucleotide sharing. Drawn from immuneACCESS, this table holds only the in-frame rearrangements with V and J called that TCRdb kept. Clones are partly lost; checked studies trace under half to an unresolved V gene and leave the rest unexplained. The V and J calls and clone size come from that table; D and trimming were worked out from the DNA. Recorded for this sample are more than 50,000 clones; around 68% of them occurred a single time. The top ten clonotypes cover 25% of the sample.

The count of this clone is one. This clone's antigen is unknown. No base quality values were provided; no much bigger clone lies one nucleotide off. V is trimmed back by 2 bases and J by 7 bases, and the junction contains 5 bases that no gene match accounts for. Taken from the germline V gene, the CDR1 and CDR2 loops are KGHSH and LQKENI. From cysteine to phenylalanine, the CDR3 is 14 amino acids long. Solely the CDR3 DNA is kept, with 42 bases framed from the first base. Sample: PBMCs. The receptor chain draws on TRBV18 and TRBJ1-1; 9 junctional bases match TRBD1. The receptor was isolated from a man aged 45-65 years in good health and CMV-seropositive. The nucleotides read TGTGCCAGCTCACCAAAGACAGGGGGGTTTGAAGCTTTCTTT. Translated, it reads CASSPKTGGFEAFF.